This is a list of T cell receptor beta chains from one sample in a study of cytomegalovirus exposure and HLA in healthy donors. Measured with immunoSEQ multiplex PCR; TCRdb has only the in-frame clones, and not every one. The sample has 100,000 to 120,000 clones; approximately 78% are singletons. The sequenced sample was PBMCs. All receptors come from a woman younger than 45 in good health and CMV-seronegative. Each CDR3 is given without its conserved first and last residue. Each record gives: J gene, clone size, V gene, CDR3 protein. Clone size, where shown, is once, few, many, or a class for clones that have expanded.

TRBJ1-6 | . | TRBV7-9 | ASSSGIGDSPLH
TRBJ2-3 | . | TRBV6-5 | ASSNSGGAGDTQY
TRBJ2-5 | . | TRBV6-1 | ASSGDRAGETQY
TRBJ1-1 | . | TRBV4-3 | ASSQGGQGVDTEAF
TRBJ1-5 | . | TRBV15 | ATSRDIWGLEPQH
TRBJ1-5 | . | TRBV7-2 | ASSSRVFGQPQH
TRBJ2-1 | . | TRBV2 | ASTRQGIDNEQF
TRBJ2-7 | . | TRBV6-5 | ASSPMTGGDYEQY
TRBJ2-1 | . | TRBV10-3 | ATRAVDYQF
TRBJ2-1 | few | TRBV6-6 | ASSYFDNEQF
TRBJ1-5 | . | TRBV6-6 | ASSPGTGLSNQPQH
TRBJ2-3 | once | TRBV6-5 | ASRPNVLIDTQY
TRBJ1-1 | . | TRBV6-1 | ASTNGRIMNTEAF
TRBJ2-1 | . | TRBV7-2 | ASSLTPRSEQF
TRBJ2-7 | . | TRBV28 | ASSSVGGTGVYEQY
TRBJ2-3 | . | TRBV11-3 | ASSTDSDTQY
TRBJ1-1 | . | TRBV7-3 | ASSQTGGYTEAF